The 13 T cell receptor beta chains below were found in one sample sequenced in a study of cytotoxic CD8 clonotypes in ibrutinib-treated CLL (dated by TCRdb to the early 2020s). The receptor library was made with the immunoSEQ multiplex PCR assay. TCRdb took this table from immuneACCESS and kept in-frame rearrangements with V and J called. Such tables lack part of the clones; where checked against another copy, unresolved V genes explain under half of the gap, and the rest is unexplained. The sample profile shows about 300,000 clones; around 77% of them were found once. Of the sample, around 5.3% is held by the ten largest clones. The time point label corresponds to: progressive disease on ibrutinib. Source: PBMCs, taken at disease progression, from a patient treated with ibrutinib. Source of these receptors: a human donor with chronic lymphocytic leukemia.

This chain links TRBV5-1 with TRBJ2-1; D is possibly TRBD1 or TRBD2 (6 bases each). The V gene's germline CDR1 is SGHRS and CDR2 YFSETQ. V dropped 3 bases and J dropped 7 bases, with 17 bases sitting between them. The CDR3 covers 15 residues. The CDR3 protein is CASSWGARGRNEQFF. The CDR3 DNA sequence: TGCGCCAGCAGCTGGGGGGCGAGGGGTAGGAATGAGCAGTTCTTC.

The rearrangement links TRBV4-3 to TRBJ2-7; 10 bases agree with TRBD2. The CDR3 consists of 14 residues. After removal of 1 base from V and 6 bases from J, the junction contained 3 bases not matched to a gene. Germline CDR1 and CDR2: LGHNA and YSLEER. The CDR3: CASSQAAGGFEQYF. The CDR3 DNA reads TGCGCCAGCAGCCAAGCAGCGGGAGGGTTCGAGCAGTACTTC.

CDR3: CASRVAGSGNQPQHF. The CDR3 coding sequence is TGTGCCAGCAGGGTCGCGGGGAGTGGAAATCAGCCCCAGCATTTT. The chain has TRBV6-5 and TRBJ1-5; no definite D call. CDR3 length: 15 amino acids. Trimming pared 6 bases from V and 4 bases from J, leaving 16 bases between. Germline V gene data show CDR1 as MNHEY and CDR2 as SVGAGI.

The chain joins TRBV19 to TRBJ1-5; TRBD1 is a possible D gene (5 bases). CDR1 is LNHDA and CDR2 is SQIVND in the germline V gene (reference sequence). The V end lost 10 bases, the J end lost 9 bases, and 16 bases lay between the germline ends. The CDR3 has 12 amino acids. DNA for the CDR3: TGTGCCACCCGGACGGGGGAGCTGCCCCAGCATTTT. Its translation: CATRTGELPQHF.

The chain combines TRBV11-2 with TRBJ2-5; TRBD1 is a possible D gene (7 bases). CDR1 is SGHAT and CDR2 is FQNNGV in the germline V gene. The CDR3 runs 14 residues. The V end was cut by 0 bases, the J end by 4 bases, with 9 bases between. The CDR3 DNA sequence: TGTGCCAGCAGCTTAGACAGGGGGGCAGAGACCCAGTACTTC. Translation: CASSLDRGAETQYF.

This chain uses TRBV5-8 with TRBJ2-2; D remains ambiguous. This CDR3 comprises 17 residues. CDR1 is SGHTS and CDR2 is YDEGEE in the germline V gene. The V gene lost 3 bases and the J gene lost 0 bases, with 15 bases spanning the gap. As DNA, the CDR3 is TGTGCCAGCAGCTGGATCTGGTCTCGGGCGAACACCGGGGAGCTGTTTTTT. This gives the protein CASSWIWSRANTGELFF.

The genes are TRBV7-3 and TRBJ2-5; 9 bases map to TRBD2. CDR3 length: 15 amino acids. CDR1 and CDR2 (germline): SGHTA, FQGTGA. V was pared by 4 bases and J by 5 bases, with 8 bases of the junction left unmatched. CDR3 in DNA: TGTGCCAGCAGCTCAAAAAGCGGGGGGCCTGAGACCCAGTACTTC. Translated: CASSSKSGGPETQYF.

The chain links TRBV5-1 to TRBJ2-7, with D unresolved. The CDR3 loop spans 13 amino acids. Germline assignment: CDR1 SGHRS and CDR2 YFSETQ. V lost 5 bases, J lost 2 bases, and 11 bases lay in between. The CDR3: CASRTHTTYEQYF. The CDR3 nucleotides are TGCGCCAGCAGAACGCACACTACCTACGAGCAGTACTTC.

CDR3 loop: CATGGTGPFGYEQYF. CDR3 in DNA: TGTGCCACCGGGGGGACAGGGCCCTTCGGCTACGAGCAGTACTTC. V is TRBV15 and J is TRBJ2-7, with TRBD1 matching 9 bases. The CDR3 sequence is 15 residues long. J lost 3 bases, V lost 8 bases, and 11 bases had no gene match. Per the germline V gene, CDR1 is LNHNV and CDR2 is YYDKDF (reference sequence).

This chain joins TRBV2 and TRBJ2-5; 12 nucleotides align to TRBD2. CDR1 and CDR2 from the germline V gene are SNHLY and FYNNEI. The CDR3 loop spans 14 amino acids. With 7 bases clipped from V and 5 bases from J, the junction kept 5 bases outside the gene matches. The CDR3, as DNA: TGTGCCAGCATAATCCTAGCGGGGGGGGAGACCCAGTACTTC. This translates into CASIILAGGETQYF.

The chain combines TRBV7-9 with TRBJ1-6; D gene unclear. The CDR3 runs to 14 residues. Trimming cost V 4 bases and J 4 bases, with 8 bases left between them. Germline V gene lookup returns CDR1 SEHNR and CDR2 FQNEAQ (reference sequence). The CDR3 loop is CASSSDAYNSPLHF. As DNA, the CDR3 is TGTGCCAGCAGCTCCGACGCTTATAATTCACCCCTCCACTTT.

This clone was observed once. The CDR3 bases are TGTGCCAGCAGCCCTAGTAAGGGCGGAAACTACGAGCAGTACTTC. Protein: CASSPSKGGNYEQYF. V gene TRBV11-2 combines with J gene TRBJ2-7; D is ambiguous. The V end lost 5 bases, the J end lost 3 bases, and 17 bases lay between the germline ends. The V gene's germline CDR1 is SGHAT and CDR2 FQNNGV. The CDR3 runs 15 residues. Looking up the rest from reference TRBV11-2 and TRBJ2-7 gives the full variable domain: EAGVAQSPRYKIIEKRQSVAFWCNPISGHATLYWYQQILGQGPKLLIQFQNNGVVDDSQLPKDRFSAERLKGVDSTLKIQPAKLEDSAVYLCASSPSKGGNYEQYFGPGTRLTVT.

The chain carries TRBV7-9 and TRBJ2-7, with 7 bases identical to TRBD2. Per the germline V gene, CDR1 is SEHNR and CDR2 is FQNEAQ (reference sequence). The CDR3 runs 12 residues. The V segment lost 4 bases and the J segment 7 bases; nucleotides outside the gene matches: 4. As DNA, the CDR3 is TGTGCCAGCAGCTCAGGGAGGGTGGAGCAGTACTTC. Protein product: CASSSGRVEQYF.